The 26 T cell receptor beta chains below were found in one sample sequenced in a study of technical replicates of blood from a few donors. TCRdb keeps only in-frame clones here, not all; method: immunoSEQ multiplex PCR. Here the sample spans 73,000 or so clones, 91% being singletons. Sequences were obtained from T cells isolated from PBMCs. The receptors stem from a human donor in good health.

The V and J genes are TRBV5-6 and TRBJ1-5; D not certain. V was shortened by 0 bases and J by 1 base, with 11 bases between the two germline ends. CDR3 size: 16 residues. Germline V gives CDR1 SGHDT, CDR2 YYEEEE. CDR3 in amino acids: CASSLGPRGSNQPQHF. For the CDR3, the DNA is TGTGCCAGCAGCTTGGGACCCCGAGGAAGCAATCAGCCCCAGCATTTT.

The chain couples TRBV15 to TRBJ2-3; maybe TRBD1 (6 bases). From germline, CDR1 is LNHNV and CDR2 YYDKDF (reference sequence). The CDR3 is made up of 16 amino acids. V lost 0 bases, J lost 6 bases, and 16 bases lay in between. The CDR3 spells CATSRDQGRGRDTQYF. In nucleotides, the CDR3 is TGTGCCACCAGCAGAGATCAGGGGCGCGGGCGGGATACGCAGTATTTT.

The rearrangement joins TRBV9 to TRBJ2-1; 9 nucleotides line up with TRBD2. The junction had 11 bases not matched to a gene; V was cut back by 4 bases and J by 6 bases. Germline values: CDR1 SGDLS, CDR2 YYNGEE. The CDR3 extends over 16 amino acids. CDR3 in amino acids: CASSTMSGGTLNEQFF. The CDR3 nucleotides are TGTGCCAGCAGCACAATGAGCGGGGGGACCCTCAATGAGCAGTTCTTC.

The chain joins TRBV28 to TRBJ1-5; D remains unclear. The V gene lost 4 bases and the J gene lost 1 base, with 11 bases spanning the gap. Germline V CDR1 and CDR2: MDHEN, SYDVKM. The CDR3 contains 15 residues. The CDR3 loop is CASSWGVMSNQPQHF. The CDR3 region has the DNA TGTGCCAGCAGTTGGGGAGTCATGAGCAATCAGCCCCAGCATTTT.

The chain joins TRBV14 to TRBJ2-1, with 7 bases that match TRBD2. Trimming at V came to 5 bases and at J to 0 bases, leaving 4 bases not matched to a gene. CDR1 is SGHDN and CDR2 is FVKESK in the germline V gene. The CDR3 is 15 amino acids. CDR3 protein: CASSGERGSYNEQFF. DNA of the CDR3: TGTGCCAGCAGCGGCGAGCGGGGCTCCTACAATGAGCAGTTCTTC.

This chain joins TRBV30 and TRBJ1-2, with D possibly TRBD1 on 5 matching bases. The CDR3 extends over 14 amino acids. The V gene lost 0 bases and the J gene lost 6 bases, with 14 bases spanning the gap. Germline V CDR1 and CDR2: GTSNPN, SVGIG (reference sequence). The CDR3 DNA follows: TGTGCCTGGAGTGTAGAGCGGGGGACCCATGGCTACACCTTC. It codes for CAWSVERGTHGYTF.

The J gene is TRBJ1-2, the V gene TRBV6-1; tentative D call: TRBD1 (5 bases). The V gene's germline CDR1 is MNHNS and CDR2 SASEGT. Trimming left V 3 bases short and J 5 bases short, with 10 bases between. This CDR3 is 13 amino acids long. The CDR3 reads CASSDSSGYGYTF. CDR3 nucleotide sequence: TGTGCCAGCAGTGATAGCTCAGGGTATGGCTACACCTTC.

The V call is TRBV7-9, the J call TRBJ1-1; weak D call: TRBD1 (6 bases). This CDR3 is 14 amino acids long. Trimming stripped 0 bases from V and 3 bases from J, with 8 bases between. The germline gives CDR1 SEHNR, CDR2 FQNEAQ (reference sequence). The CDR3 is CASSLAQGHTEAFF. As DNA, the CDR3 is TGTGCCAGCAGCTTAGCCCAGGGGCACACTGAAGCTTTCTTT.

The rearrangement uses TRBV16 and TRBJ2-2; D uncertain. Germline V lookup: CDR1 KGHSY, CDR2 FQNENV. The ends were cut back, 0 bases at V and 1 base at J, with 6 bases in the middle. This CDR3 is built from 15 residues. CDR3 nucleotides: TGTGCCAGCAGCCAATCGTCGGGGAACACCGGGGAGCTGTTTTTT. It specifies CASSQSSGNTGELFF.

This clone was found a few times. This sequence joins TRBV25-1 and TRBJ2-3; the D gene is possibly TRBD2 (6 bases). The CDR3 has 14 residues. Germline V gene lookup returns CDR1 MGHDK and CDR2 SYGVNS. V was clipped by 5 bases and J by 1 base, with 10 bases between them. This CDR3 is CASSLGGRTDTQYF. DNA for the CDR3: TGTGCCAGCAGTCTGGGGGGTCGCACAGATACGCAGTATTTT.

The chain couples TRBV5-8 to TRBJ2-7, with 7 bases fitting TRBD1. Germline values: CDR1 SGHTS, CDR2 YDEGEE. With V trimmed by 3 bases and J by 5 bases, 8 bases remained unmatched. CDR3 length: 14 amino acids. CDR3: CASSSRQGSHEQYF. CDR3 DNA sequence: TGTGCCAGCAGCTCAAGACAGGGATCACACGAGCAGTACTTC.

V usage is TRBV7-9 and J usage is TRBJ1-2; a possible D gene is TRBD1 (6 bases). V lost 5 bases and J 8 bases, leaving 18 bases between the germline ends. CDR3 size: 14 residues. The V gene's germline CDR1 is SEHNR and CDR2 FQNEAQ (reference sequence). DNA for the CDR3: TGTGCCAGCAGCCGGGGACACCCACATGGGGGCTACACCTTC. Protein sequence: CASSRGHPHGGYTF.

CDR3 sequence: CASSDAGTGVEKLFF. Written as DNA, the CDR3 is TGTGCCAGCAGCGACGCCGGGACAGGGGTCGAAAAACTGTTTTTT. The chain combines TRBV9 with TRBJ1-4; 10 bases fit TRBD1. This CDR3 spans 15 amino acids. Looked up from germline, CDR1 is SGDLS and CDR2 is YYNGEE. V gave up 3 bases and J gave up 8 bases; unmatched junction bases: 7.

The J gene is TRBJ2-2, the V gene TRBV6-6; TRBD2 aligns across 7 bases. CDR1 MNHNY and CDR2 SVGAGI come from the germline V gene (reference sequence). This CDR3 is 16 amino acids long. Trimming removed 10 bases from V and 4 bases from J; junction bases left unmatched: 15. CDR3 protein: CATDRRLTGGTGELFF. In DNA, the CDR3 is TGTGCCACCGACCGGAGACTGACGGGGGGCACCGGGGAGCTGTTTTTT.

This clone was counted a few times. This chain's CDR3 is CASRWDSGPEAFF. The CDR3 DNA reads TGTGCCAGCAGATGGGACAGCGGCCCTGAAGCTTTCTTT. The chain is built from TRBV28 and TRBJ1-1, with 7 bases lining up with TRBD1. Germline V gene data show CDR1 as MDHEN and CDR2 as SYDVKM. This CDR3 is built from 13 residues. V trimming: 6 bases; J trimming: 6 bases; junction bases outside the gene matches: 7.

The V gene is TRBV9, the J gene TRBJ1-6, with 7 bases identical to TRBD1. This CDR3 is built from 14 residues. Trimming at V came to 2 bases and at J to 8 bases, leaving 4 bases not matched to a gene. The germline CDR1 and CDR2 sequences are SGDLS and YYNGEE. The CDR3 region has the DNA TGTGCCAGCAGCGTGGGACAGCCCCATTCACCCCTCCACTTT. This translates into CASSVGQPHSPLHF.

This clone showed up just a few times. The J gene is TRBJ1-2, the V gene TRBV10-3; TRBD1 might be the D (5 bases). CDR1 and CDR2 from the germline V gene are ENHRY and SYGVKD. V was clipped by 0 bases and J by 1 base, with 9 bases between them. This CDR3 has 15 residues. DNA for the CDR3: TGTGCCATCAGTGAGTCGAAGGGACTTAACTATGGCTACACCTTC. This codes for CAISESKGLNYGYTF.

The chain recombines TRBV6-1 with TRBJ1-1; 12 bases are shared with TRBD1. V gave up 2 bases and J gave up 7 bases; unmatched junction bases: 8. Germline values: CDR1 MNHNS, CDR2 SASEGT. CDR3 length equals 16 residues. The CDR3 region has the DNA TGTGCCAGCAGTGAACCGGGACAGGGGGCGCGCGGTGAAGCTTTCTTT. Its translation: CASSEPGQGARGEAFF.

The CDR3 loop is CASRDSSSGNTIYF. The CDR3 coding sequence is TGCGCCAGCAGGGACAGTTCTTCTGGAAACACCATATATTTT. V usage is TRBV5-1 and J usage is TRBJ1-3, with D possibly being TRBD1 (6 bases). V shed 5 bases and J shed 1 base, with 10 bases lying between them. The V gene's germline CDR1 is SGHRS and CDR2 YFSETQ. This CDR3 region has 14 residues.

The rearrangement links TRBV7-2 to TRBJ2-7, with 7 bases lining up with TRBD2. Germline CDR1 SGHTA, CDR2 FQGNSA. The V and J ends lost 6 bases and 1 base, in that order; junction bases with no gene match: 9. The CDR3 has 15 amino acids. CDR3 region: CASSSRASGSYEQYF. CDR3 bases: TGTGCCAGCAGTTCAAGGGCTAGCGGTTCCTACGAGCAGTACTTC.

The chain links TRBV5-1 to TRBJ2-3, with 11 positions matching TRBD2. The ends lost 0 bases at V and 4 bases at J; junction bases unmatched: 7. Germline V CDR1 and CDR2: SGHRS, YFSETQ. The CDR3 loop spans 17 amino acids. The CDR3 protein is CASSLEVAGGPPDTQYF. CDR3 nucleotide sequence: TGCGCCAGCAGCTTGGAAGTAGCGGGAGGGCCCCCAGATACGCAGTATTTT.

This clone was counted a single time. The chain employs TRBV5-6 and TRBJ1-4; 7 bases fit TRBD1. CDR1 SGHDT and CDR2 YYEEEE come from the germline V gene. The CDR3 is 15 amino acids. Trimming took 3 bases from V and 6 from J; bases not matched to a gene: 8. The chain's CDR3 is CASSYRQGGYEKLFF. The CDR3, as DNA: TGTGCCAGCAGCTACCGACAGGGAGGATATGAAAAACTGTTTTTT.

The CDR3 protein is CASSVQGAATEAFF. The CDR3 DNA is TGTGCCAGCAGTGTGCAGGGGGCGGCCACTGAAGCTTTCTTT. The chain links TRBV2 to TRBJ1-1; TRBD1 matches at 8 bases. Germline assignment: CDR1 SNHLY and CDR2 FYNNEI. V shed 4 bases, J shed 4 bases, and the junction held 5 bases outside the gene matches. The length of the CDR3 is 14 residues.

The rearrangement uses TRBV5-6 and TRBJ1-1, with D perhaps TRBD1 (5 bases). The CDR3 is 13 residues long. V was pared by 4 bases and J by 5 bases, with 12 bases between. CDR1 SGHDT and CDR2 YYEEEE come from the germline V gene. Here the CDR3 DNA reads TGTGCCAGCAGCCGGGTGCGGGGGACTGAAGCTTTCTTT. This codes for CASSRVRGTEAFF. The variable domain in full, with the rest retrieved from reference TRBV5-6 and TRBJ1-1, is DAGVTQSPTHLIKTRGQQVTLRCSPKSGHDTVSWYQQALGQGPQFIFQYYEEEERQRGNFPDRFSGHQFPNYSSELNVNALLLGDSALYLCASSRVRGTEAFFGQGTRLTVV.

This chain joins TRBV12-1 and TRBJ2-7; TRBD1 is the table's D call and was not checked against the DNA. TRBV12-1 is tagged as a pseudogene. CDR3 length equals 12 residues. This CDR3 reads CASSVDSYEQYF. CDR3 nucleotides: TGTGCCAGCAGCGTAGACAGCTACGAGCAGTACTTC.

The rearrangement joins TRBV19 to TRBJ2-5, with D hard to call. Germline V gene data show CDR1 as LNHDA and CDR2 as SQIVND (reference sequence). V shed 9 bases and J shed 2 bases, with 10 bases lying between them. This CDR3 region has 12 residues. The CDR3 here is CASARGQETQYF. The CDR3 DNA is TGTGCCAGCGCAAGAGGTCAAGAGACCCAGTACTTC.